The clone carrying this T cell receptor beta chain was seen repeatedly, ten times or more. The target antigen is unknown. This sample was included in a study of Graves' ophthalmopathy and Graves' hyperthyroidism. About the research overall: Specimen type is peripheral blood, obtained at initial diagnosis before any treatment. Notes on the study in general: With approximately 90% sensitivity and around 80% specificity, a 13-signature model separated ophthalmopathy from stable hyperthyroidism.

The CDR3 totals 13 residues. Germline CDR1 and CDR2: GTSNPN and SVGIG (reference sequence). The V and J ends lost 2 bases and 2 bases respectively, with 10 bases between them. For repertoire sequencing, the TCR beta CDR3 regions were amplified from RNA transcripts. Scientists carried out first-round RT-PCR using HTBI primers and then a second-round multiplex PCR. TCRdb re-called the multiplex PCR reads through MiXCR, storing one row per CDR3 protein. The sample holds roughly 350,000 distinct CDR3 sequences; approximately 18% are singletons and the top ten take 2.4%. The chain couples TRBV30 to TRBJ2-7; D gene unclear. What was sequenced was peripheral blood. The clonotype comes from an adult woman with stable Graves' hyperthyroidism. The CDR3 bases are TGTGCCTGGAGTCAGTGGACCGCCTACGAGCAGTACTTC. Protein product: CAWSQWTAYEQYF.